This TCR beta chain was sequenced for a study of cytomegalovirus exposure and HLA in healthy donors. PCR amplification relied on 60 Vbeta primers (plus 13 Jbeta primers). Profiling relied on immunoSEQ multiplex PCR, and the TCRdb table lists in-frame clones only, not all of them. The table lists 80,000 to 100,000 clones, roughly two thirds of them singletons, with about 2.5% in the top ten. V lost 5 bases and J lost 0; bases outside the gene matches: 16. The CDR3 length is 21 residues. Germline lookup yields CDR1 SNHLY and CDR2 FYNNEI. The J gene is TRBJ2-3, the V gene TRBV2; 14 bases align to TRBD2. The sample taken for sequencing was PBMCs. This receptor was obtained from a middle-aged man in good health and CMV-seronegative. CDR3 amino acids: CASSQAFLPGLAGVSTDTQYF. CDR3 DNA: TGTGCCAGCAGTCAGGCCTTCCTCCCGGGACTAGCGGGGGTAAGCACAGATACGCAGTATTTT.